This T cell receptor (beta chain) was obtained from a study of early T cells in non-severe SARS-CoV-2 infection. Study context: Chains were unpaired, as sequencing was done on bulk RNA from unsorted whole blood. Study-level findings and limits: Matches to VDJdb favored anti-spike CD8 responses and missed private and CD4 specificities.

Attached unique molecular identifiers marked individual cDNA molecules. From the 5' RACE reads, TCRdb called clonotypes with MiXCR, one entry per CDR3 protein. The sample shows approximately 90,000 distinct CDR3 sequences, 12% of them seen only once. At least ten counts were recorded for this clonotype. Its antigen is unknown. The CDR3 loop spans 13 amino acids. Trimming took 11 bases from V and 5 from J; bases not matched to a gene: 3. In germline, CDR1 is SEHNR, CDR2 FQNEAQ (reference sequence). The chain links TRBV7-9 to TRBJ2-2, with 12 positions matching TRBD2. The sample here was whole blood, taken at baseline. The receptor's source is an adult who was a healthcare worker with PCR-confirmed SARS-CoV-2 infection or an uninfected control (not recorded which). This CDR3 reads CAQTSGRTGELFF. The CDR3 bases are TGTGCCCAGACTAGCGGGAGAACCGGGGAGCTGTTTTTT. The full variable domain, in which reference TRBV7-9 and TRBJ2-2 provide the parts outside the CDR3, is DTGVSQNPRHKITKRGQNVTFRCDPISEHNRLYWYRQTLGQGPEFLTYFQNEAQLEKSRLLSDRFSAERPKGSFSTLEIQRTEQGDSAMYLCAQTSGRTGELFFGEGSRLTVL.